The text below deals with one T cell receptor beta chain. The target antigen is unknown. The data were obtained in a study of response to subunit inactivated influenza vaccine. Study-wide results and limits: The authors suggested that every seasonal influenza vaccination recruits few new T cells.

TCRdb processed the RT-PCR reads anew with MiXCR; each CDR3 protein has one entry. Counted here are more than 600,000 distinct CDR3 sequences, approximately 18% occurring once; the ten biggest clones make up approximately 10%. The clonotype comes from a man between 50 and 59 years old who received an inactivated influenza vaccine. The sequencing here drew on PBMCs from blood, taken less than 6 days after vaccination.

CDR3 in amino acids: CASSLGALPYEQYF. DNA for the CDR3: TGTGCCAGCAGCTTAGGGGCCCTACCCTACGAGCAGTACTTC. The chain has TRBV7-8 and TRBJ2-7; D gene uncertain. The CDR3 sequence is 14 residues long. The germline gives CDR1 SGHVS, CDR2 FQNEAQ. The V end was cut by 1 base, the J end by 2 bases, with 9 bases between.